The present entry profiles one T cell receptor (beta chain) with its context. The data stem from a study of blood T cell repertoires in COVID-19. From germline, CDR1 is ENHRY and CDR2 SYGVKD. V lost 2 bases, J lost 8 bases, and 13 bases lay in between. The CDR3 is made up of 14 amino acids. Sequencing used immunoSEQ multiplex PCR; TCRdb keeps in-frame clones, though not all of them. Among 65,000 to 90,000 clones listed, 88% were seen once. This receptor was identified in a human donor in a cohort sampled during active COVID-19. Specimen: peripheral blood. The chain has TRBV10-3 and TRBJ2-1, with D tentatively TRBD2 (5 bases). The CDR3 coding sequence is TGTGCCATCAGTGAGCCTGGTTCGGAGGATGAGCAGTTCTTC. Translation gives CAISEPGSEDEQFF.